This is a list of T cell receptor beta chains from one sample in a study of Ad26.COV2.S vaccination and SARS-CoV-2 variants. Repertoires were generated with immunoSEQ multiplex PCR, while TCRdb's copy carries only in-frame clones and drops some. The table includes hundreds of thousands of clones, 88% detected once. The specimen comprised peripheral blood, sampled in a trial of Ad26.COV2.S vaccine versus placebo. The receptors shown here come from a person between 18 and 65 years old who received the Ad26.COV2.S COVID-19 vaccine or a placebo. The conserved cysteine and the conserved F or W are not part of the CDR3 here. Expanded clones get a size class; other rows say once, few or many, or leave the size out.

J gene,V gene,clone size,CDR3 protein
TRBJ1-1,TRBV5-4,.,ASSLNRQGRRDEAF
TRBJ1-4,TRBV5-1,.,ASSPDSTNEKLF
TRBJ1-1,TRBV19,once,ASSIWGERGTEAF
TRBJ2-1,TRBV7-9,.,ASSLRITINNEQF
TRBJ2-3,TRBV10-3,.,AISSGGLTDTQY
TRBJ1-2,TRBV6-5,.,ASSYSTRFYGYT
TRBJ2-6,TRBV6-1,once,ASSERTVSGANVLT
TRBJ1-2,TRBV30,.,AWSTPPVGALPTNYGYT
TRBJ1-1,TRBV7-6,.,ASSLRGAEAF
TRBJ2-1,TRBV9,.,ASSVAGQPYNEQF
TRBJ2-3,TRBV5-6,once,ASSFSSTDTQY
TRBJ2-5,TRBV28,once,ASSLAIQETQY
TRBJ2-3,TRBV5-1,.,ASSLWGSNTDTQY
TRBJ2-1,TRBV5-1,.,ASSGESHSYNEQF
TRBJ1-1,TRBV7-9,.,ASSFGAQGTEAF
TRBJ2-5,TRBV3-1/TRBV3-2,.,ASSQGEIRETQY
TRBJ1-3,TRBV5-1,.,ASSSGNLNTIY
TRBJ1-3,TRBV3-1/TRBV3-2,.,ASSQLMSGEATIY
TRBJ2-1,TRBV12-5,.,ASGLLTGTSHNEQF
TRBJ1-5,TRBV19,.,ASSIPYSSGNQPQH
TRBJ2-6,TRBV12-5,.,ASGLPGLRSGANVLT
TRBJ1-2,TRBV25-1,.,ASSVTGGSRNFYGYT
TRBJ1-6,TRBV7-9,.,ASSLGIGGRGDSPLH
TRBJ2-7,TRBV15,.,ATSREGPYEQY
TRBJ2-2,TRBV5-8,.,ASSPDRGGELF
TRBJ2-7,TRBV5-6,.,ASRPTGGTSYEQY
TRBJ1-1,TRBV12-5,.,ASDPQGHSNTEAF
TRBJ2-7,TRBV9,.,ASSLDYFSTYEQY
TRBJ2-7,TRBV7-2,.,ASSFSTATYEQY
TRBJ1-1,TRBV4-2,.,ASSQDPVGGGTEAF
TRBJ2-3,TRBV5-1,.,ASTGTDTQY
TRBJ2-5,TRBV27,.,ASKPSEDRGWETQY
TRBJ1-2,TRBV7-9,once,ASSWGQGGGYT
TRBJ1-2,TRBV4-3,once,ASSHVTGGGYGYT
TRBJ1-1,TRBV2,.,ASSADRVRPNTEAF
TRBJ1-1,TRBV19,.,ASSPPTGVAF
TRBJ2-7,TRBV27,.,ASSSDFTYEQY
TRBJ2-1,TRBV10-3,.,AISESIGAGGSPSYNEQF
TRBJ1-2,TRBV6-2/TRBV6-3,.,ASSYSTRGPYLYGYT
TRBJ2-3,TRBV11-2,.,ASSFRGAGGPLETDTQY
TRBJ1-2,TRBV28,.,ASRITGGYGYT
TRBJ2-1,TRBV6-5,once,AGDQGTSGSNEQF
TRBJ2-7,TRBV27,.,ETRDRGLYEQY
TRBJ2-1,TRBV4-2,.,ASSQDFNIAGGLSGQF
TRBJ2-3,TRBV5-1,.,ASSHGRSPTDTQY
TRBJ1-6,TRBV18,.,ASSPRQGSSPLH
TRBJ2-7,TRBV6-2/TRBV6-3,.,ASSRTGFEQY
TRBJ2-5,TRBV29-1,.,SVDTDRKETQY
TRBJ2-1,TRBV9,.,ASSLTSGLGVQF
TRBJ1-2,TRBV6-2/TRBV6-3,.,ASSYGSAGGGYT
TRBJ1-4,TRBV19,.,ASSTQGGLKRTELF